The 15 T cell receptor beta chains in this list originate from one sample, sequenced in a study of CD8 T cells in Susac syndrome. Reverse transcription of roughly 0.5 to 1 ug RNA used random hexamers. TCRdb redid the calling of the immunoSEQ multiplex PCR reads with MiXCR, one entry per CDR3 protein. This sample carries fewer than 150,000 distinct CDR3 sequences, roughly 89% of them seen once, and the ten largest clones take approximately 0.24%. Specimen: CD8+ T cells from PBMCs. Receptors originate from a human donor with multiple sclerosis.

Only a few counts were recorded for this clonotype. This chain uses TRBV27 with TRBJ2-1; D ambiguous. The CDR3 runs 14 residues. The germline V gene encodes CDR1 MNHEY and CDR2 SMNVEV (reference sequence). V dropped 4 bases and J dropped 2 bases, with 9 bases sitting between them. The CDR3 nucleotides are TGTGCCAGCAGTTCCCCAGGCCCCTACAATGAGCAGTTCTTC. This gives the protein CASSSPGPYNEQFF.

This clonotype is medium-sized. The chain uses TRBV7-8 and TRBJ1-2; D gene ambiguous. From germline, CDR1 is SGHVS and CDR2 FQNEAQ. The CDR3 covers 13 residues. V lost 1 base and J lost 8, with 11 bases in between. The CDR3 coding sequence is TGTGCCAGCAGCTTAGGCCAGGCGGTCGGCTACACCTTC. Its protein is CASSLGQAVGYTF.

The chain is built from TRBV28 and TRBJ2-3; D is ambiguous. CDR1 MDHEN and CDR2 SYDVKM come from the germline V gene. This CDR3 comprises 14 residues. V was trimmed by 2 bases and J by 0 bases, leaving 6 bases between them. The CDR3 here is CASSLRTSTDTQYF. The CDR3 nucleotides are TGTGCCAGCAGTTTAAGAACAAGCACAGATACGCAGTATTTT.

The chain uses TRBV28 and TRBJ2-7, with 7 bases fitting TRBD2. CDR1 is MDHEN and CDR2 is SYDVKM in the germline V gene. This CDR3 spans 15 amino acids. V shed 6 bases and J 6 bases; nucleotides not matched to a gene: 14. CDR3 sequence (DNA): TGTGCCAGCAGCTTCCCCGGACTAGAATGGGGCGAGCAGTACTTC. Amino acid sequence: CASSFPGLEWGEQYF.

CDR3 region: CASRVDRPPNYGYTF. CDR3 DNA: TGTGCCAGCAGGGTCGACAGGCCGCCTAACTATGGCTACACCTTC. The V and J genes are TRBV6-5 and TRBJ1-2; TRBD1 might be the D (6 bases). Trimming removed 6 bases from V and 0 bases from J, with 14 bases in between. CDR1 is MNHEY, CDR2 SVGAGI, per germline. The CDR3 has 15 amino acids.

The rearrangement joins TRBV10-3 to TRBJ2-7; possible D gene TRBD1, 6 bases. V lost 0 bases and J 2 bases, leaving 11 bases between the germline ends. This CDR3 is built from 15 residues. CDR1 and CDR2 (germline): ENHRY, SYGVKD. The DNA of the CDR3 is TGTGCCATCAGTGAGTCTCAGGGGCTGACCTACGAGCAGTACTTC. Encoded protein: CAISESQGLTYEQYF.

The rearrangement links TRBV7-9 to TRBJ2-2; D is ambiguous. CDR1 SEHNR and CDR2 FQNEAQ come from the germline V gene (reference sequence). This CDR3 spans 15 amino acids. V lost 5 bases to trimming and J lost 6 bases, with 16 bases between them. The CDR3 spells CASSPRSPSAGELFF. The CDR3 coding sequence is TGTGCCAGCAGCCCCCGAAGCCCCTCAGCCGGGGAGCTGTTTTTT.

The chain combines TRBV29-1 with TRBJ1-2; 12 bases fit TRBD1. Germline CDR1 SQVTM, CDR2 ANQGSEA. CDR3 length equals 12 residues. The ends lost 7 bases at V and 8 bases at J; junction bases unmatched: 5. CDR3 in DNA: TGCAGCGCCGGGACAGGGGGCAACGGCTACACCTTC. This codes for CSAGTGGNGYTF.

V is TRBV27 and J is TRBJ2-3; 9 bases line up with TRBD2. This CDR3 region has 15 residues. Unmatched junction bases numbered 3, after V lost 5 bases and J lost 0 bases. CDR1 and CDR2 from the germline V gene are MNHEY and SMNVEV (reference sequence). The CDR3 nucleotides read TGTGCCAGCAGTCCCGGGACTAGCAGCACAGATACGCAGTATTTT. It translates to CASSPGTSSTDTQYF.

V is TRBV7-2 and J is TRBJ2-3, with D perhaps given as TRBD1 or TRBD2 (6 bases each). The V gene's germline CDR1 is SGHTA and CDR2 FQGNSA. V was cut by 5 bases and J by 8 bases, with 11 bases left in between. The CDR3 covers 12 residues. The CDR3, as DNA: TGTGCCAGCAGCCCCGGGGGCGGTACGCAGTATTTT. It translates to CASSPGGGTQYF.

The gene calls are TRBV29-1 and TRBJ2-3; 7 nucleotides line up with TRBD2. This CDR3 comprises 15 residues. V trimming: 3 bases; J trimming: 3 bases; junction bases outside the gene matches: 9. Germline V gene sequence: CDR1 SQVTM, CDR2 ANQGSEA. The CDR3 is CSVDLERERTDTQYF. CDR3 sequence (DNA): TGCAGCGTTGACTTGGAGCGGGAAAGGACAGATACGCAGTATTTT.

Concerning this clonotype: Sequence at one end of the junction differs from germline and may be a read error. CDR3 DNA: TGTGCCAGCAGTTGGGACACCTCAGGGACCGTGGAGCTGTTTTTT. Translated: CASSWDTSGTVELFF. The chain combines TRBV6-5 with TRBJ2-2; maybe TRBD1 (6 bases). The CDR3 contains 15 residues. The germline V gene has CDR1 MNHEY and CDR2 SVGAGI.

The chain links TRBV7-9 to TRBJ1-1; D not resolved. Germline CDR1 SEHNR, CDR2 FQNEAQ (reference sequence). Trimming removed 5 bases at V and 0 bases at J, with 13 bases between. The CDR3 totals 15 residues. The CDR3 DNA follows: TGTGCCAGCAGCCCGACCCCTCTCATGAACACTGAAGCTTTCTTT. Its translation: CASSPTPLMNTEAFF.

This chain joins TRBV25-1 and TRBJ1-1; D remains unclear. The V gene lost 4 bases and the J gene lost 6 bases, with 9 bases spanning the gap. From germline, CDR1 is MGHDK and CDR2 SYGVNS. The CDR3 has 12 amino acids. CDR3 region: CASSVSTAEAFF. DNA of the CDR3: TGTGCCAGCAGTGTATCGACGGCTGAAGCTTTCTTT. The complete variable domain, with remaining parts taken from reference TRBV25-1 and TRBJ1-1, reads EADIYQTPRYLVIGTGKKITLECSQTMGHDKMYWYQQDPGMELHLIHYSYGVNSTEKGDLSSESTVSRIRTEHFPLTLESARPSHTSQYLCASSVSTAEAFFGQGTRLTVV.

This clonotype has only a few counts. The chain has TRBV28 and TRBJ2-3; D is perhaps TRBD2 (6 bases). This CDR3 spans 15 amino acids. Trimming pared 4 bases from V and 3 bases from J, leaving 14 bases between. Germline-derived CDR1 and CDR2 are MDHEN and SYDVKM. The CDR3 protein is CASSWRGVTTDTQYF. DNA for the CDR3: TGTGCCAGCAGTTGGCGGGGAGTGACGACAGATACGCAGTATTTT.